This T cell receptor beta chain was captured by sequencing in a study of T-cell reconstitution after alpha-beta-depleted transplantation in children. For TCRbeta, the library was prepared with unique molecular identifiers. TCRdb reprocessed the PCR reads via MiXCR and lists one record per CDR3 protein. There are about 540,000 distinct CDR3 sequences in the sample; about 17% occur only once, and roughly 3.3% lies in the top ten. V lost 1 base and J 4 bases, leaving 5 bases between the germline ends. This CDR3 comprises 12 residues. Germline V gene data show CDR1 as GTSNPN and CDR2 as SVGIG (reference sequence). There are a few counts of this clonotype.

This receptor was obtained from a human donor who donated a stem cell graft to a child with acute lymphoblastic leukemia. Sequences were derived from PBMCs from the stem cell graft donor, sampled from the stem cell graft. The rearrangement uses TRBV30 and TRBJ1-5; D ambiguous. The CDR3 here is CAWSASNQPQHF. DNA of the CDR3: TGTGCCTGGAGTGCCTCAAATCAGCCCCAGCATTTT.